The sequence of this T cell receptor (beta chain) was determined in a study of control samples from healthy donors and cancer patients. The data were produced by immunoSEQ multiplex PCR, yet TCRdb's version contains in-frame clones alone and is incomplete. The table has 65,000 to 85,000 clones, roughly 89% seen once. V was cut by 4 bases and J by 1 base, with 22 bases left in between. The CDR3 sequence is 18 residues long. Sequencing was done on a sample of PBMCs. The V and J genes are TRBV5-3 and TRBJ2-3; D gene uncertain. TRBV5-3 is given ORF status, its function remaining uncertain. This receptor was taken from a woman aged 50 to 60 with colorectal cancer. This chain's CDR3 is CARSKNDGTALGTDTQYF. The CDR3 DNA follows: TGTGCCAGAAGCAAGAATGACGGCACGGCATTGGGCACAGATACGCAGTATTTT.